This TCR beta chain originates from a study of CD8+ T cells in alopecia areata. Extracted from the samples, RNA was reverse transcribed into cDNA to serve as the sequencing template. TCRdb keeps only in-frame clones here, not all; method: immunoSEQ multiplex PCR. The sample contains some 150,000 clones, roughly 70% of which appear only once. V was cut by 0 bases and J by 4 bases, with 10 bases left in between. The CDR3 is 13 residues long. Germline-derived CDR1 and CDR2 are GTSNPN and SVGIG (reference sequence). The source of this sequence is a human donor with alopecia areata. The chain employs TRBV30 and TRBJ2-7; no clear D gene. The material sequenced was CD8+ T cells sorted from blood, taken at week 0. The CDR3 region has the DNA TGTGCCTGGAGTGTTGTAGTGGGGTACGAGCAGTACTTC. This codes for CAWSVVVGYEQYF. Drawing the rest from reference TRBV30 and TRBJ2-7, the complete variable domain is SQTIHQWPATLVQPVGSPLSLECTVEGTSNPNLYWYRQAAGRGLQLLFYSVGIGQISSEVPQNLSASRPQDRQFILSSKKLLLSDSGFYLCAWSVVVGYEQYFGPGTRLTVT.